A selection of T cell receptor beta chains follows, all from one sample in a study of T cells in Graves' hyperthyroidism and ophthalmopathy. TCRdb reprocessed the multiplex PCR reads with MiXCR, giving one entry per CDR3 protein. The sample has about 380,000 distinct CDR3 sequences; approximately 17% are singletons. Sequenced: blood. The receptors stem from a man between 18 and 29 years old with Graves' ophthalmopathy. Each CDR3 is given with its conserved first and last residue. The D gene is left open where the match is weak. Only part of the rows carry a size: once, few, many, or a class if the clone is expanded.

TRBD2,TRBV20-1,TRBJ2-1,-,CSATSGGDLNEQFF,TGCAGTGCTACGAGCGGGGGAGATCTCAATGAGCAGTTCTTC
TRBD2,TRBV7-2,TRBJ2-5,many,CASSRRVSGGAGREETQYF,TGTGCCAGCAGCAGAAGGGTTAGCGGGGGTGCTGGTAGAGAAGAGACCCAGTACTTC
-,TRBV6-5,TRBJ1-1,many,CASSSLGAGVNTEAFF,TGTGCCAGCAGTTCTCTTGGAGCGGGGGTAAACACTGAAGCTTTCTTT
-,TRBV7-2,TRBJ2-7,many,CASSQDRAYREQYF,TGTGCCAGCAGCCAGGACCGAGCCTACCGCGAGCAGTACTTC
TRBD1,TRBV7-9,TRBJ2-7,once,CASSSLTGARGEQYF,TGTGCCAGCAGCTCCTTAACAGGGGCTAGGGGGGAGCAGTACTTC
TRBD1,TRBV10-3,TRBJ2-1,many,CATGRTGDSSYNEQFF,TGTGCCACCGGAAGGACAGGGGACAGCTCCTACAATGAGCAGTTCTTC
-,TRBV7-2,TRBJ1-1,-,CASSSPPLEAFF,TGTGCCAGCAGCTCCCCCCCCCTTGAAGCTTTCTTT
TRBD1,TRBV18,TRBJ1-1,many,CASSPPTGVTEAFF,TGTGCCAGCTCACCACCGACAGGGGTAACTGAAGCTTTCTTT
-,TRBV7-9,TRBJ1-4,few,CASSPGGALGKLFF,TGTGCCAGCAGCCCGGGGGGGGCCCTGGGAAAACTGTTTTTT
-,TRBV7-2,TRBJ1-2,few,CASSLRLGNYGYTF,TGTGCCAGCAGCTTACGGTTGGGGAACTATGGCTACACCTTC
-,TRBV7-2,TRBJ1-1,many,CASSRGHGSTEAFF,TGTGCCAGCAGCCGTGGACACGGGAGCACTGAAGCTTTCTTT
TRBD1,TRBV19,TRBJ1-4,-,CASRDGTGPATNEKLFF,TGTGCCAGTAGAGATGGGACAGGGCCTGCAACTAATGAAAAACTGTTTTTT
TRBD1,TRBV9,TRBJ2-7,many,CASSPRQGVSYEQYF,TGTGCCAGCAGTCCGCGACAGGGGGTCTCCTACGAGCAGTACTTC
TRBD1,TRBV6-1,TRBJ2-7,-,CASSKDRDFSYEQYF,TGTGCCAGCAGTAAGGACAGGGATTTCTCCTACGAGCAGTACTTC
-,TRBV7-2,TRBJ2-3,-,CASSSYLGGADTQYF,TGTGCCAGCAGCTCTTACCTAGGGGGGGCAGATACGCAGTATTTT
-,TRBV19,TRBJ1-5,-,CASSIDREHQPQHF,TGTGCCAGTAGTATAGACAGGGAGCATCAGCCCCAGCATTTT
-,TRBV12-3/TRBV12-4,TRBJ1-6,many,CASMGDSPLHF,TGTGCCAGCATGGGGGATTCACCCCTCCACTTT
TRBD1,TRBV11-3,TRBJ1-2,-,CASSHGTASNYGYTF,TGTGCCAGCAGCCACGGGACAGCTTCTAACTATGGCTACACCTTC
TRBD2,TRBV6-2/TRBV6-3,TRBJ2-3,-,CASSSSTSGGTDTQYF,TGTGCCAGCAGTTCTTCAACTAGCGGGGGGACAGATACGCAGTATTTT
TRBD1,TRBV24-1,TRBJ2-1,few,CATSDSVDRDLYNEQFF,TGTGCCACCAGTGATTCGGTTGACAGGGACCTTTACAATGAGCAGTTCTTC
-,TRBV7-6,TRBJ1-3,-,CACSLLGDLEGSGNTIYF,TGTGCCTGCAGCTTACTTGGGGACTTGGAGGGCTCTGGAAACACCATATATTTT
-,TRBV7-6,TRBJ2-7,many,CASSLADGYYEQYF,TGTGCCAGCAGCTTAGCGGACGGATACTACGAGCAGTACTTC
TRBD1,TRBV12-3/TRBV12-4,TRBJ2-7,many,CASSKTGAEQYF,TGTGCCAGCAGTAAAACAGGGGCCGAGCAGTACTTC
-,TRBV12-3/TRBV12-4,TRBJ1-2,many,CASSLRPLNYGYTF,TGTGCCAGCAGTTTACGGCCCCTTAACTATGGCTACACCTTC
-,TRBV3-1,TRBJ1-1,many,CASSQGAEAFF,TGTGCCAGCAGCCAAGGTGCTGAAGCTTTCTTT
-,TRBV3-1,TRBJ1-1,many,CASSQEGGGIGQIGTEAFF,TGTGCCAGCAGCCAAGAGGGGGGGGGGATCGGACAGATAGGGACTGAAGCTTTCTTT
TRBD1,TRBV6-1,TRBJ1-1,many,CASSEKRQGARVTEAFF,TGTGCCAGCAGTGAGAAGAGACAGGGGGCTCGGGTTACTGAAGCTTTCTTT
-,TRBV20-1,TRBJ2-2,many,CSARDPPHTGELFF,TGCAGTGCTAGAGATCCGCCTCACACCGGGGAGCTGTTTTTT
-,TRBV3-1,TRBJ2-2,many,CASSQDFGENTGELFF,TGTGCCAGCAGCCAAGATTTCGGCGAGAACACCGGGGAGCTGTTTTTT
-,TRBV19,TRBJ2-3,-,CASRRTISTDTQYF,TGTGCCAGTAGACGGACTATTAGCACAGATACGCAGTATTTT
-,TRBV6-1,TRBJ1-2,many,CASESIRGLTNYGYTF,TGTGCCAGCGAGTCCATTAGAGGACTGACCAACTATGGCTACACCTTC
-,TRBV6-2/TRBV6-3,TRBJ1-1,few,CASSSHGGANTEAFF,TGTGCCAGCAGTTCCCACGGGGGGGCGAACACTGAAGCTTTCTTT
-,TRBV24-1,TRBJ2-3,few,CATSDFRSDTDTQYF,TGTGCCACCAGTGATTTCCGCAGCGACACAGATACGCAGTATTTT
-,TRBV12-3/TRBV12-4,TRBJ2-2,-,CASSFGGIGTGELFF,TGTGCCAGCAGTTTTGGAGGGATAGGAACCGGGGAGCTGTTTTTT
-,TRBV20-1,TRBJ2-3,few,CSATPWAELKYF,TGCAGTGCTACCCCGTGGGCGGAGCTTAAGTATTTT
TRBD1,TRBV5-1,TRBJ1-2,many,CASSWGTGTNYGYTF,TGCGCCAGCAGTTGGGGGACAGGGACTAACTATGGCTACACCTTC
TRBD2,TRBV3-1,TRBJ2-1,many,CASSPYGGANNEQFF,TGTGCCAGCAGCCCCTACGGGGGGGCCAACAATGAGCAGTTCTTC
-,TRBV4-2,TRBJ2-2,few,CASSQGQLNTGELFF,TGTGCCAGCAGCCAAGGGCAACTGAACACCGGGGAGCTGTTTTTT
-,TRBV24-1,TRBJ2-5,-,CATSDLGDGETQYF,TGTGCCACCAGTGATTTGGGGGATGGGGAGACCCAGTACTTC
-,TRBV18,TRBJ1-2,many,CASSPGGNGYTF,TGTGCCAGCTCACCCGGGGGGAATGGCTACACCTTC
TRBD1,TRBV28,TRBJ1-1,many,CASSSGQGVNTEAFF,TGTGCCAGCAGTTCGGGACAGGGGGTGAACACTGAAGCTTTCTTT
TRBD1,TRBV20-1,TRBJ1-2,-,CSASDRGGLWGYGYTF,TGCAGTGCTTCGGACAGGGGGGGACTCTGGGGCTATGGCTACACCTTC
TRBD2,TRBV6-5,TRBJ2-4,few,CASSYVPGLEKGRTIQYF,TGTGCCAGCAGTTATGTTCCGGGACTAGAAAAGGGGCGGACCATTCAGTACTTC
-,TRBV15,TRBJ1-1,-,CATSSGGRNTEAFF,TGTGCCACCAGCAGCGGGGGCCGGAACACTGAAGCTTTCTTT
-,TRBV7-3,TRBJ2-3,many,CASSPQPPTSSDTQYF,TGTGCCAGCAGCCCCCAACCTCCGACATCTTCAGATACGCAGTATTTT
-,TRBV15,TRBJ1-5,many,CATSRAGGNQPQHF,TGTGCCACCAGCAGAGCCGGAGGGAATCAGCCCCAGCATTTT
-,TRBV27,TRBJ2-2,many,CASSLSLQGGELFF,TGTGCCAGCAGTTTATCTTTACAGGGCGGGGAGCTGTTTTTT
TRBD2,TRBV7-9,TRBJ2-1,many,CASSSTGLAGANEQFF,TGTGCCAGCAGTTCAACGGGACTAGCGGGGGCCAATGAGCAGTTCTTC
TRBD1,TRBV7-3,TRBJ1-1,-,CASSYDRDTEAFF,TGTGCCAGCAGCTACGACAGGGACACTGAAGCTTTCTTT